One sample yielded the 30 T cell receptor beta chains listed below, sequenced in a study of T cell repertoires in cytomegalovirus infection. No antigen is known for these receptors. MiXCR, run by TCRdb on the reads, gives a single entry per CDR3 protein. The data show approximately 150,000 distinct CDR3 sequences, about a fifth seen once. The material sequenced was CD8+ T cells from cultured PBMCs, taken from culture after CMV antigen stimulation. These receptors came from a human donor in good health (CMV status not recorded). Some clones in this sample may be carry-over from other donors' samples.

A few counts support this clonotype. The chain recombines TRBV6-1 with TRBJ2-3, with 9 nucleotides matching TRBD2. The V and J ends lost 3 bases and 6 bases, in that order; junction bases with no gene match: 7. Germline values: CDR1 MNHNS, CDR2 SASEGT. This CDR3 region has 15 residues. The CDR3 sequence: CASSDQAGGQDTQYF. In nucleotides, the CDR3 is TGTGCCAGCAGTGATCAAGCGGGGGGCCAGGATACGCAGTATTTT.

This rearrangement joins TRBV6-1 to TRBJ1-1; weak D call: TRBD1 (6 bases). This CDR3 comprises 14 residues. V lost 7 bases and J lost 3, with 15 bases in between. Per germline, CDR1 MNHNS and CDR2 SASEGT. For the CDR3, the DNA is TGTGCCAGCATGGGGGGCATTCCGGACACTGAAGCTTTCTTT. It codes for CASMGGIPDTEAFF.

The V and J genes are TRBV12-3 or TRBV12-4 and TRBJ2-3; 10 bases match TRBD2. After removal of 3 bases from V and 1 base from J, the junction contained 1 base not matched to a gene. The CDR3 totals 15 residues. CDR3 nucleotides: TGTGCCAGCAGTTTTGGGACTAGCGGCACAGATACGCAGTATTTT. This translates into CASSFGTSGTDTQYF.

The rearrangement links TRBV19 to TRBJ2-3, with 10 nucleotides matching TRBD1. Trimming took 9 bases from V and 3 from J; bases not matched to a gene: 18. CDR1 LNHDA and CDR2 SQIVND come from the germline V gene (reference sequence). The CDR3 covers 18 residues. CDR3 nucleotide sequence: TGTGCCAGCCACCCCGGGACAGGGGAAGGCGGGTGGACAGATACGCAGTATTTT. It encodes CASHPGTGEGGWTDTQYF.

V gene TRBV7-9 combines with J gene TRBJ2-3; D uncertain. The CDR3 is 12 amino acids. The ends were cut back, 2 bases at V and 6 bases at J, with 6 bases in the middle. In germline, CDR1 is SEHNR, CDR2 FQNEAQ (reference sequence). In nucleotides, the CDR3 is TGTGCCAGCAGCTTAAGTCCCGATACGCAGTATTTT. It translates to CASSLSPDTQYF.

The V gene is TRBV28, the J gene TRBJ2-2; D not certain. With 3 bases removed from V and 6 bases from J, the gap between germline ends came to 14 bases. The CDR3 contains 15 residues. Per the germline V gene, CDR1 is MDHEN and CDR2 is SYDVKM. The CDR3 protein is CASSFSPGGPGELFF. The CDR3 DNA reads TGTGCCAGCAGTTTTTCGCCGGGTGGGCCCGGGGAGCTGTTTTTT.

This clonotype was seen a few times. The chain uses TRBV6-6 and TRBJ1-5; possibly TRBD1 for D (6 bases). The CDR3 is 15 amino acids. Germline CDR1 and CDR2: MNHNY and SVGAGI (reference sequence). The V end lost 6 bases, the J end lost 3 bases, and 15 bases lay between the germline ends. The CDR3 nucleotides are TGTGCCAGCAGAAACACAGGGTTCCCCAATCAGCCCCAGCATTTT. Encoded protein: CASRNTGFPNQPQHF.

J is TRBJ1-1 and V is TRBV6-6; D gene ambiguous. CDR1 is MNHNY, CDR2 SVGAGI, per germline (reference sequence). The V end lost 4 bases, the J end lost 1 base, and 7 bases lay between the germline ends. The CDR3 extends over 13 amino acids. The CDR3 nucleotides are TGTGCCAGCAGTTCCATGGGGAACACTGAAGCTTTCTTT. Amino acid sequence: CASSSMGNTEAFF.

This clonotype occurred a few times. The V and J genes are TRBV11-2 and TRBJ2-7; possibly TRBD1 for D (5 bases). The ends were cut back, 3 bases at V and 5 bases at J, with 11 bases in the middle. The germline V gene encodes CDR1 SGHAT and CDR2 FQNNGV. The CDR3 sequence is 13 residues long. CDR3 in amino acids: CASSFSGSNEQYF. CDR3 in DNA: TGTGCCAGCAGCTTTTCAGGGTCAAACGAGCAGTACTTC. Complete variable domain (other parts from reference TRBV11-2 and TRBJ2-7): EAGVAQSPRYKIIEKRQSVAFWCNPISGHATLYWYQQILGQGPKLLIQFQNNGVVDDSQLPKDRFSAERLKGVDSTLKIQPAKLEDSAVYLCASSFSGSNEQYFGPGTRLTVT.

The V gene is TRBV6-2 or TRBV6-3, the J gene TRBJ2-3, with TRBD2 as a possible D gene (5 bases). The CDR3 length is 15 residues. Trimming took off 1 base at V and 1 base at J, with 9 bases between the two ends. Germline-derived CDR1 and CDR2 are MNHEY and SVGEGT. The CDR3 DNA follows: TGTGCCAGCAGTTACTTCCGGGGTGGCACAGATACGCAGTATTTT. This codes for CASSYFRGGTDTQYF.

This clonotype turned up a few times. The genes are TRBV6-6 and TRBJ1-1; no clear D gene. The V and J ends lost 0 bases and 3 bases respectively, with 2 bases between them. The CDR3 contains 12 residues. Germline values: CDR1 MNHNY, CDR2 SVGAGI (reference sequence). CDR3 protein: CASSYSDTEAFF. CDR3 in DNA: TGTGCCAGCAGTTACTCGGACACTGAAGCTTTCTTT.

The V and J genes are TRBV12-3 or TRBV12-4 and TRBJ1-1; the D gene is possibly TRBD1 (5 bases). V lost 3 bases and J lost 4, with 21 bases in between. CDR3 size: 17 residues. CDR3 sequence: CASSLNPGVLGGTEAFF. The CDR3 coding sequence is TGTGCCAGCAGTTTGAATCCCGGGGTGTTGGGGGGCACTGAAGCTTTCTTT.

This clonotype was found a few times. The rearrangement links TRBV7-2 to TRBJ2-1, with D perhaps matching TRBD2 (5 bases). The CDR3 has 12 amino acids. Germline V gene lookup returns CDR1 SGHTA and CDR2 FQGNSA. V was pared by 6 bases and J by 9 bases, with 12 bases between. The CDR3 loop reads CASRLGRSEQFF. The DNA of the CDR3 is TGTGCCAGCAGACTAGGGCGCAGTGAGCAGTTCTTC.

The chain uses TRBV12-3 or TRBV12-4 and TRBJ2-6, with D maybe TRBD1 (5 bases). The CDR3 sequence is 19 residues long. With 3 bases removed from V and 1 base from J, the gap between germline ends came to 19 bases. Here the CDR3 reads CASSFATGRALSGANVLTF. In DNA, the CDR3 is TGTGCCAGCAGTTTCGCCACGGGCAGGGCCCTTTCTGGGGCCAACGTCCTGACTTTC.

The chain has TRBV7-8 and TRBJ1-3; D remains unclear. From germline, CDR1 is SGHVS and CDR2 FQNEAQ. V was cut by 7 bases and J by 4 bases, with 17 bases left in between. The CDR3 runs 15 residues. The CDR3: CASTASADGGNTIYF. CDR3 coding DNA: TGTGCCAGCACCGCAAGCGCGGACGGAGGAAACACCATATATTTT.

The table lists this clonotype with a few counts. J is TRBJ1-1 and V is TRBV25-1; 9 bases agree with TRBD1. The CDR3 runs to 15 residues. Germline CDR1 and CDR2: MGHDK and SYGVNS. V was pared by 6 bases and J by 4 bases, with 9 bases of the junction left unmatched. As DNA, the CDR3 is TGTGCCAGCAGCTTGGGACAGGGAATCCTCACTGAAGCTTTCTTT. As protein: CASSLGQGILTEAFF.

This clonotype was found a few times. V is TRBV4-2 and J is TRBJ2-1; TRBD1 agrees at 9 bases. The ends lost 1 base at V and 1 base at J; junction bases unmatched: 5. The germline CDR1 and CDR2 sequences are LGHNA and YNFKEQ. This CDR3 has 17 amino acids. Here the CDR3 reads CASSQGGQGGSYNEQFF. CDR3 DNA: TGTGCCAGCAGCCAAGGGGGACAGGGAGGTTCCTACAATGAGCAGTTCTTC.

DNA of the CDR3: TGTGCCAGCAGTCTGGACAGGGTGGGTCCCTATGAGCAGTTCTTC. Encoded protein: CASSLDRVGPYEQFF. This rearrangement joins TRBV6-1 to TRBJ2-1; TRBD1 matches at 8 bases. From germline, CDR1 is MNHNS and CDR2 SASEGT. Germline trimming cut 5 bases from V and 8 bases from J; bases unmatched to any gene: 11. CDR3 length: 15 residues.

This chain links TRBV27 with TRBJ2-2; 7 positions match TRBD1. CDR3 length: 13 residues. The germline gives CDR1 MNHEY, CDR2 SMNVEV (reference sequence). The chain's CDR3 is CASRDSYTGELFF. The CDR3 region has the DNA TGTGCGTCCCGGGACAGCTACACCGGGGAGCTGTTTTTT.

This clonotype was picked up a small number of times. The chain has TRBV12-3 or TRBV12-4 and TRBJ1-1; D is uncertain. V dropped 0 bases and J dropped 1 base, with 9 bases sitting between them. This CDR3 region has 15 residues. The chain's CDR3 is CASSLAPGANTEAFF. Here the CDR3 DNA reads TGTGCCAGCAGTTTAGCGCCAGGTGCGAACACTGAAGCTTTCTTT.

The genes are TRBV7-6 and TRBJ1-5, with TRBD1 as a possible D gene (5 bases). There are 14 residues in the CDR3. Trimming removed 6 bases from V and 0 bases from J, with 9 bases in between. Germline V gene data show CDR1 as SGHVS and CDR2 as FNYEAQ. The CDR3, as DNA: TGTGCCAGCAGTGGGAGGGGTAGCAATCAGCCCCAGCATTTT. This codes for CASSGRGSNQPQHF.

This chain links TRBV20-1 with TRBJ1-2, with D hard to call. V dropped 5 bases and J dropped 8 bases, with 12 bases sitting between them. This CDR3 is 11 amino acids long. CDR1 and CDR2 from the germline V gene are DFQATT and SNEGSKA (reference sequence). The CDR3 DNA follows: TGCAGTGCTTACCCCGAGGAGGGCTACACCTTC. Residues: CSAYPEEGYTF.

This chain's CDR3 is CASSSTPQGTPEAFF. The DNA for the CDR3 is TGTGCCAGCAGCTCAACCCCACAGGGAACGCCTGAAGCTTTCTTT. The chain employs TRBV3-1 and TRBJ1-1; possible D gene TRBD1, 6 bases. V lost 5 bases to trimming and J lost 6 bases, with 19 bases between them. Germline V gives CDR1 LGHDT, CDR2 YNNKEL (reference sequence). The CDR3 covers 15 residues.

This clonotype came up a few times. The rearrangement uses TRBV7-3 and TRBJ2-1, with D possibly matching TRBD2 (6 bases). Germline V gene data show CDR1 as SGHTA and CDR2 as FQGTGA. CDR3 length: 16 residues. V was shortened by 5 bases and J by 6 bases, with 20 bases between the two germline ends. This CDR3 reads CASSDYDRDSINEQFF. CDR3 DNA sequence: TGTGCCAGCAGCGACTATGACCGGGACTCGATCAATGAGCAGTTCTTC.

This clonotype came up many times. This chain links TRBV12-3 or TRBV12-4 with TRBJ2-5, with a tentative D call TRBD1 (6 bases). This CDR3 has 16 amino acids. With 3 bases removed from V and 4 bases from J, the gap between germline ends came to 18 bases. The CDR3 reads CASSFSIGGPGETQYF. The CDR3 coding sequence is TGTGCCAGCAGTTTTAGTATAGGGGGTCCTGGAGAGACCCAGTACTTC.

The count of this clonotype is one. Compared with germline, one end of the junction differs, possibly owing to a read error. This chain uses TRBV6-5 with TRBJ2-7, with D perhaps TRBD2 (6 bases). The CDR3 has 15 residues. Germline assignment: CDR1 MNHEY and CDR2 SVGAGI. The CDR3 loop reads CARSFLRAGPYEQYF. Here the CDR3 DNA reads TGTGCCCGCAGTTTTTTGCGAGCGGGCCCCTACGAGCAGTACTTC.

This clonotype has only a few counts. The chain combines TRBV5-4 with TRBJ1-4; TRBD1 agrees at 10 bases. Looked up from germline, CDR1 is SGHNT and CDR2 is YYREEE (reference sequence). The length of the CDR3 is 14 residues. With V trimmed by 4 bases and J by 15 bases, 12 bases remained unmatched. The CDR3 loop reads CASSDNRQGASLFF. CDR3 in DNA: TGTGCCAGCAGCGATAATAGACAGGGGGCGTCTTTGTTTTTT.

This clonotype was recorded a few times. This chain links TRBV6-2 or TRBV6-3 with TRBJ2-7; the D gene could be TRBD1 or TRBD2 (5 bases each). The CDR3 covers 16 residues. V was clipped by 2 bases and J by 3 bases, with 17 bases between them. The germline V gene encodes CDR1 MNHEY and CDR2 SVGEGT. The CDR3 loop is CASSYRRPGRHYEQYF. The CDR3 DNA sequence: TGTGCCAGCAGTTACCGTCGGCCGGGGCGGCACTACGAGCAGTACTTC.

The chain links TRBV7-8 to TRBJ1-1, with unresolved D. The length of the CDR3 is 15 residues. Trimming stripped 5 bases from V and 3 bases from J, with 16 bases between. CDR1 is SGHVS and CDR2 is FQNEAQ in the germline V gene. The CDR3 reads CASSQLKGGDTEAFF. In DNA form, the CDR3 reads TGTGCCAGCAGCCAACTCAAGGGCGGAGACACTGAAGCTTTCTTT. The entire variable domain, with the rest obtained from reference TRBV7-8 and TRBJ1-1, is as follows: GAGVSQSPRYKVAKRGQDVALRCDPISGHVSLFWYQQALGQGPEFLTYFQNEAQLDKSGLPSDRFFAERPEGSVSTLKIQRTQQEDSAVYLCASSQLKGGDTEAFFGQGTRLTVV.

This clonotype has just a few counts. This chain joins TRBV4-1 and TRBJ2-1, with D perhaps TRBD2 (6 bases). V gave up 3 bases and J gave up 3 bases, with 15 bases separating them. This CDR3 has 16 residues. The germline V gene encodes CDR1 MGHRA and CDR2 YSYEKL. CDR3 sequence reads: CASSHPWGGGYNEQFF. The CDR3 region has the DNA TGCGCCAGCAGCCATCCCTGGGGAGGCGGCTACAATGAGCAGTTCTTC.